This T cell receptor beta chain derives from a study of shared clonotypes between healthy human individuals. The CDR3 loop spans 13 amino acids. Trimming took off 5 bases at V and 6 bases at J, with 10 bases between the two ends. Germline CDR1 reads MNHEY; CDR2 reads SVGAGI. Profiling relied on immunoSEQ multiplex PCR, and the TCRdb table lists in-frame clones only, not all of them. Of about half a million clones detected, about four fifths appear once; the ten largest clones hold 10% to 15%. The gene calls are TRBV6-5 and TRBJ2-2; D unresolved. The receptor comes from a woman aged 40 to 50 in good health. Some clones in this sample may be carry-over from other donors' samples. The sequencing input was PBMCs. The CDR3: CASSPAASGELFF. The CDR3 region has the DNA TGTGCCAGCAGTCCCGCGGCGTCCGGGGAGCTGTTTTTT.